Described below is a single T cell receptor beta chain sequence and its context. Germline-derived CDR1 and CDR2 are MNHEY and SMNVEV (reference sequence). This CDR3 comprises 14 residues. The V segment lost 2 bases and the J segment 3 bases; nucleotides outside the gene matches: 2. In the original analysis: Amplification with reference gene primers provided the estimates of nucleated cell counts. Assay: immunoSEQ multiplex PCR; the TCRdb copy retains only in-frame clones and omits some. V, J and clone size were drawn from that table, and D and trimming were deduced from the DNA. Found here are roughly 120,000 clones, almost 80% of them singletons; the top ten hold 16%. The data belong to a study of blood T cell repertoires in COVID-19. Study at large: The cDNA or gDNA used as material had been derived from T cells, B-cell-depleted T cells, or PBMCs.

Sequencing used peripheral blood. The sequence derives from a woman older than 75 with active or convalescent COVID-19. The chain employs TRBV27 and TRBJ2-7; 9 nucleotides match TRBD2. The CDR3 region is CASSLLAGSYEQYF. CDR3 DNA: TGTGCCAGCAGTTTACTAGCGGGGAGCTACGAGCAGTACTTC.